The clone carrying this TCR beta chain appeared once. The J segment lost 7 bases and the V segment lost 6 bases, leaving 5 bases of the junction unmatched. Germline CDR1 is SNHLY and CDR2 is FYNNEI. The CDR3 runs to 13 residues. The protocol was immunoSEQ multiplex PCR, while the TCRdb copy is restricted to in-frame clones and leaves out a portion. The profile shows approximately 97,000 clones, around 95% of them singletons. This record belongs to a study of technical replicates of blood from several donors. The sequenced sample was T cells isolated from PBMCs. The chain carries TRBV2 and TRBJ1-5; 8 nucleotides align to TRBD1. This receptor was taken from a human donor in good health. The CDR3 DNA follows: TGTGCCAGCAGCCTACAGGGGGGCCAGCCCCAGCATTTT. Its protein product is CASSLQGGQPQHF.